This T cell receptor beta chain is drawn from a study of cytomegalovirus exposure and HLA in healthy donors. Findings and caveats of the study: Confirmation in vitro established that a few CMV-associated chains were specific for CMV antigens.

The CDR3 runs to 13 residues. V lost 6 bases to trimming and J lost 4 bases, with 10 bases between them. CDR1 and CDR2 from the germline V gene are SNHLY and FYNNEI. To note about this clone: Antigen specificity is unknown.

Using immunoSEQ multiplex PCR, the repertoire was profiled, and TCRdb retains in-frame clones only, with some absent. Among tens of thousands of clones listed, approximately 94% were seen once. The J gene is TRBJ1-3, the V gene TRBV2, with no clear D. The origin of this receptor is a woman under 30 in good health and CMV-seropositive. Sequencing used PBMCs. The CDR3 region is CASRKLRGNTIYF. CDR3 in DNA: TGTGCCAGCAGGAAATTGAGAGGAAACACCATATATTTT. The full variable domain, in which reference TRBV2 and TRBJ1-3 provide the parts outside the CDR3, is EPEVTQTPSHQVTQMGQEVILRCVPISNHLYFYWYRQILGQKVEFLVSFYNNEISEKSEIFDDQFSVERPDGSNFTLKIRSTKLEDSAMYFCASRKLRGNTIYFGEGSWLTVV.